This T cell receptor (beta chain) was identified in a study of T cells in Graves' hyperthyroidism and ophthalmopathy. Uncontrolled infection, other autoimmune disease, pregnancy and lactation each barred patients from inclusion. Turning to this clonotype: Antigen unknown.

CDR3 length: 16 amino acids. Germline V CDR1 and CDR2: SGHDN, FVKESK. Unmatched junction bases numbered 8, after V lost 3 bases and J lost 4 bases. Notes on the study in general: In simple terms, a model built on 13 V-J features told ophthalmopathy apart from stable hyperthyroidism.

Researchers amplified the TCR beta CDR3 regions from RNA transcripts. The HTBI set primed first-round TCR CDR3 RT-PCR. TCRdb re-analysed the multiplex PCR reads in MiXCR, keeping a single row per CDR3 protein. In the table there are a few hundred thousand distinct CDR3 sequences, more than 15% of which are singletons. Sequenced input: blood. The chain links TRBV14 to TRBJ2-7, with 11 bases identical to TRBD2. The source of this sequence is a woman aged 30 to 39 with Graves' hyperthyroidism. CDR3 sequence (DNA): TGTGCCAGCAGCCAGATACTAGCGGGAGATCGGTACGAGCAGTACTTC. Encoded protein: CASSQILAGDRYEQYF.